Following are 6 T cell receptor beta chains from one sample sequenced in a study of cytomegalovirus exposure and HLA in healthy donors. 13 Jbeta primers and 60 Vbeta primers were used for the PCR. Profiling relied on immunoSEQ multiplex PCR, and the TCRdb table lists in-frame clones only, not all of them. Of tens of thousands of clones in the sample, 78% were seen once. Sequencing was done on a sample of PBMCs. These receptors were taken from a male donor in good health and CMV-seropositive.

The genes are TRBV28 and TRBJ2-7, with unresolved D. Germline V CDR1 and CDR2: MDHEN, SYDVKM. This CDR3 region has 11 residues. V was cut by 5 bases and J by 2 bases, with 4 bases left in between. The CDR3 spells CASSPAYEQYF. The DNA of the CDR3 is TGTGCCAGCAGTCCTGCCTACGAGCAGTACTTC.

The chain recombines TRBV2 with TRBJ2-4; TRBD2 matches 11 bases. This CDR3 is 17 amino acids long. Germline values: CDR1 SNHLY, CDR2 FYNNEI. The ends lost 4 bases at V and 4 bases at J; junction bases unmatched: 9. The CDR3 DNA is TGTGCCAGCAGTGTTGCGGTAGCGGGGGGGAGGAAAAACATTCAGTACTTC. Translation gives CASSVAVAGGRKNIQYF.

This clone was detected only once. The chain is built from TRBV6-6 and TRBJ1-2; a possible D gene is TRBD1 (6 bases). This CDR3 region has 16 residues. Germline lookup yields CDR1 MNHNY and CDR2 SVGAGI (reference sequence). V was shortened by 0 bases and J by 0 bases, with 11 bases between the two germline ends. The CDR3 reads CASSYSGGGTNYGYTF. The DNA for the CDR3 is TGTGCCAGCAGTTACTCGGGAGGGGGGACTAACTATGGCTACACCTTC.

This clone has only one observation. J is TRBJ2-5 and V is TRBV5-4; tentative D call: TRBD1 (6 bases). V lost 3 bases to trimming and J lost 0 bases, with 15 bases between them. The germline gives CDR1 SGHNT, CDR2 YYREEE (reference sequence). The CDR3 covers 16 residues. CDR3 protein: CASSYPAGVYQETQYF. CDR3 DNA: TGTGCCAGCAGCTACCCTGCAGGGGTGTACCAAGAGACCCAGTACTTC.

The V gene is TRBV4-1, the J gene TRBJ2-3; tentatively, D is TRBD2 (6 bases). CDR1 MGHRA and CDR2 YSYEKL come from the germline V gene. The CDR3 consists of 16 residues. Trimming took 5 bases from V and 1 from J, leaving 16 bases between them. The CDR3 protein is CASSYLGLGGTDTQYF. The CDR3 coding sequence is TGCGCCAGCAGCTACTTGGGACTTGGCGGCACAGATACGCAGTATTTT.

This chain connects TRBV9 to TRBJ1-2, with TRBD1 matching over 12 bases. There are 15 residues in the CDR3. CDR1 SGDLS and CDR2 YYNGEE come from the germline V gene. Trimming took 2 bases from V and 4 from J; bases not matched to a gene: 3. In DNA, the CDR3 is TGTGCCAGCAGCGTCGGGACAGGGGGCGCCTATGGCTACACCTTC. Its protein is CASSVGTGGAYGYTF.